The clone carrying this T cell receptor beta chain turned up a few times. The germline V gene has CDR1 MDHEN and CDR2 SYDVKM. Between the trimmed V and J ends, which lost 5 bases and 1 base, there was a span of 12 bases. The CDR3 length is 15 residues. The data are from a study of OX40 agonist ivuxolimab in advanced cancers. Assay: immunoSEQ multiplex PCR; the TCRdb copy retains only in-frame clones and omits some. The table lists 48,000 or so clones, nearly 95% of them singletons. This sample comprised CD4+ or CD8+ T cells sorted from blood, obtained in a trial of the OX40 agonist ivuxolimab. The chain couples TRBV28 to TRBJ1-5; a weak D match, TRBD1 (5 bases). This clonotype was sampled from an adult with an advanced solid tumor such as melanoma, head and neck, liver or kidney cancer. CDR3 DNA: TGTGCCAGCAGTGGCCAGGGTAGAAGCAATCAGCCCCAGCATTTT. Translating gives CASSGQGRSNQPQHF.